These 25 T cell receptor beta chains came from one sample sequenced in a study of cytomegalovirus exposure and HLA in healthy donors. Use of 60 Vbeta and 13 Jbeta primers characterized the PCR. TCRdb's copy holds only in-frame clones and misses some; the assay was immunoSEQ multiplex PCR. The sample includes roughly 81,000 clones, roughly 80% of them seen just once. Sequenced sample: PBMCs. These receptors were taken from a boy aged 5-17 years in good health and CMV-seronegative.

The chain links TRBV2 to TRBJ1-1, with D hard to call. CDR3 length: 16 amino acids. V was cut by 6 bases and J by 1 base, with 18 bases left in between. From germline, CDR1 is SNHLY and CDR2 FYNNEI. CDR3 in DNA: TGTGCCAGCAGCCCCATCCCGGTGGAGGCGAACACTGAAGCTTTCTTT. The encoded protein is CASSPIPVEANTEAFF.

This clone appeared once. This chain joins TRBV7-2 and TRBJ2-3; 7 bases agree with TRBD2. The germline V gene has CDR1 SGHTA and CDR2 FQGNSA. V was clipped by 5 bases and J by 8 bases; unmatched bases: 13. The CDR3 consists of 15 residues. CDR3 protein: CASSPQRGWLGTQYF. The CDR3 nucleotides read TGTGCCAGCAGCCCCCAGCGGGGCTGGTTGGGTACGCAGTATTTT.

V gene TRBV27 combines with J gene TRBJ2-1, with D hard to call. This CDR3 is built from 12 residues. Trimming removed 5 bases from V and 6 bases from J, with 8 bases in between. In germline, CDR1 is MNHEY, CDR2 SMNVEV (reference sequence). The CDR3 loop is CASSQVANEQFF. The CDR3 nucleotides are TGTGCCAGCAGTCAAGTGGCCAATGAGCAGTTCTTC.

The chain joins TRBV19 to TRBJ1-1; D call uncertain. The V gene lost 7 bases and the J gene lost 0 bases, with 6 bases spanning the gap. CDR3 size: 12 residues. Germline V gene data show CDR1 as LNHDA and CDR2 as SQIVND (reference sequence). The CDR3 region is CASTRMNTEAFF. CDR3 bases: TGTGCCAGTACGAGAATGAACACTGAAGCTTTCTTT. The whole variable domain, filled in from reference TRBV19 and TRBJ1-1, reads DGGITQSPKYLFRKEGQNVTLSCEQNLNHDAMYWYRQDPGQGLRLIYYSQIVNDFQKGDIAEGYSVSREKKESFPLTVTSAQKNPTAFYLCASTRMNTEAFFGQGTRLTVV.

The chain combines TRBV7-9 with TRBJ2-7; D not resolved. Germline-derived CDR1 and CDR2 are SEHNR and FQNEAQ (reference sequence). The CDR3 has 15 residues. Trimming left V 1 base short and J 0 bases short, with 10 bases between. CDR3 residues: CASSLVQFSSYEQYF. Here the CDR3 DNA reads TGTGCCAGCAGCTTAGTACAGTTCTCCTCCTACGAGCAGTACTTC.

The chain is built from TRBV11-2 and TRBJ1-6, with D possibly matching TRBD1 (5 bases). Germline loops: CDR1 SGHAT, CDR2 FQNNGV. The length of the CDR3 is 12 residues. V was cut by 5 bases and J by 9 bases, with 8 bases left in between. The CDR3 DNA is TGTGCCAGCAGCGAGACAGCTTCACCCCTCCACTTT. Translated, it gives CASSETASPLHF.

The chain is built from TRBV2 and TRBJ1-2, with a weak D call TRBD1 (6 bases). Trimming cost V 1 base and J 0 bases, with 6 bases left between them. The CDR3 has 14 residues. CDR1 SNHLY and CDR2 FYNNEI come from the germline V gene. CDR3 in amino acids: CASSEGTANYGYTF. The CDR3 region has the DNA TGTGCCAGCAGTGAAGGGACAGCTAACTATGGCTACACCTTC.

This CDR3 reads CASSQETPPFRNSPLHF. The CDR3 region has the DNA TGCGCCAGCAGCCAAGAAACCCCCCCTTTCAGGAACTCACCCCTCCACTTT. This chain uses TRBV4-3 with TRBJ1-6; unclear D gene. The germline V gene has CDR1 LGHNA and CDR2 YSLEER. This CDR3 spans 17 amino acids. V lost 0 bases, J lost 10 bases, and 19 bases lay in between.

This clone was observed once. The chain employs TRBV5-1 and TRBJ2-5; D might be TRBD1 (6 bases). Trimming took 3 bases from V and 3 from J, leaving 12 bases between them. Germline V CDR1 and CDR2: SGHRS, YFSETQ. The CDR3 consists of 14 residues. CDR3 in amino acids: CASSWNSGEETQYF. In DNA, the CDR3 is TGCGCCAGCAGCTGGAACTCAGGGGAAGAGACCCAGTACTTC.

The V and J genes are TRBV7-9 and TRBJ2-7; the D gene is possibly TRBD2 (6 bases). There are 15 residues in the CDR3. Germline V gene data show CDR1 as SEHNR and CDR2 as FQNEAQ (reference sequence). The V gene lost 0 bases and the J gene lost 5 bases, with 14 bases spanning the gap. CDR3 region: CASSLALTPGDEQYF. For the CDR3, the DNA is TGTGCCAGCAGCTTAGCCCTCACCCCGGGGGACGAGCAGTACTTC.

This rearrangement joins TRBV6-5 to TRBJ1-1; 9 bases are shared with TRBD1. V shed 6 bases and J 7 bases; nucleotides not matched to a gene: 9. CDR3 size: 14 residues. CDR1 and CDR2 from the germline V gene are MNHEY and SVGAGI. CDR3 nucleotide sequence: TGTGCCAGCAGGTCTACGACAGGGGGGGATGAAGCTTTCTTT. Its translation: CASRSTTGGDEAFF.

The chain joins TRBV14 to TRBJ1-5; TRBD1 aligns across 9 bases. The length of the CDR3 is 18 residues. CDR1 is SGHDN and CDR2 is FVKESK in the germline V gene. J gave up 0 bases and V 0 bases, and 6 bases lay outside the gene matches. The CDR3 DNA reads TGTGCCAGCAGCCAAGATCGACAGGGGGGCTATAGCAATCAGCCCCAGCATTTT. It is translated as CASSQDRQGGYSNQPQHF.

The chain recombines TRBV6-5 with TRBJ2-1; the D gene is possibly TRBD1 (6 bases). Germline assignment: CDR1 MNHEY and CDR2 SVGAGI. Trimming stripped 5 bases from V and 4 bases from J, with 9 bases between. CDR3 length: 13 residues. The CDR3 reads CASSRTAYNEQFF. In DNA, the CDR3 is TGTGCCAGCAGTCGGACAGCATACAATGAGCAGTTCTTC.

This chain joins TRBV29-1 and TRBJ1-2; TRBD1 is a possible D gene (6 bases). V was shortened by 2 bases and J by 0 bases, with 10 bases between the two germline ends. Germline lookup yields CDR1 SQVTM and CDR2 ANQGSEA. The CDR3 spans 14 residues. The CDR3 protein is CSVEIRGANYGYTF. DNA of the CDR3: TGCAGCGTTGAAATCAGGGGCGCTAACTATGGCTACACCTTC.

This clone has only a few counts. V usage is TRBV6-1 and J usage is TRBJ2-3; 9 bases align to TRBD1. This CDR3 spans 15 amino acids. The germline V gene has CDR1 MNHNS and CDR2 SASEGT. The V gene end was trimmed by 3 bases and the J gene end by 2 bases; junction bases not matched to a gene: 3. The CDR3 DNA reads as TGTGCCAGCAGTGAGTGGACAGGGGCCACAGATACGCAGTATTTT. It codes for CASSEWTGATDTQYF.

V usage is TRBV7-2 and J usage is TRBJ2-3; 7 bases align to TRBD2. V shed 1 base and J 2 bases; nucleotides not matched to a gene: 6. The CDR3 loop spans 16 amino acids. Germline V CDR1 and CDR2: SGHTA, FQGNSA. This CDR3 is CASSLEGGGYTDTQYF. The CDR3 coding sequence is TGTGCCAGCAGCTTAGAAGGCGGGGGATACACAGATACGCAGTATTTT.

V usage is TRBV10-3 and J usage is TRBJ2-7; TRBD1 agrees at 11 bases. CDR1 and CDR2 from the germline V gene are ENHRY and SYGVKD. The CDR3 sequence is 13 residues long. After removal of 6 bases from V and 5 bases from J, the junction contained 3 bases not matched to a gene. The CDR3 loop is CAIRGTGGNEQYF. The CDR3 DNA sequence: TGTGCCATCAGGGGGACAGGGGGTAACGAGCAGTACTTC.

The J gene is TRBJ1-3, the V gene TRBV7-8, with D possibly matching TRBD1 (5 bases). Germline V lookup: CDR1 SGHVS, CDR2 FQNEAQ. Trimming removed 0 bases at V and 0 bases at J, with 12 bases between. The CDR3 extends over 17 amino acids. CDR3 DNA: TGTGCCAGCAGCTTAGCCAGACAGATTAGCTCTGGAAACACCATATATTTT. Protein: CASSLARQISSGNTIYF.

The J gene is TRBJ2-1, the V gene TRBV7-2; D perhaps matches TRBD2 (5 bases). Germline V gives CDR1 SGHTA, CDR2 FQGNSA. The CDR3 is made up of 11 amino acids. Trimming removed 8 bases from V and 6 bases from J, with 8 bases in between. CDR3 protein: CASRRANEQFF. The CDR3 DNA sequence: TGTGCCAGCCGGCGGGCCAATGAGCAGTTCTTC.

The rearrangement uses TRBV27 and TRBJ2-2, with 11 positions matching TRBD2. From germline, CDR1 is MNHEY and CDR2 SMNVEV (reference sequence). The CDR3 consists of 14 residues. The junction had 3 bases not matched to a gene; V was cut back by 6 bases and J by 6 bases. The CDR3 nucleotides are TGTGCCAGCAGACTAGCGGGAGTGGCCGGGGAGCTGTTTTTT. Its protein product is CASRLAGVAGELFF.

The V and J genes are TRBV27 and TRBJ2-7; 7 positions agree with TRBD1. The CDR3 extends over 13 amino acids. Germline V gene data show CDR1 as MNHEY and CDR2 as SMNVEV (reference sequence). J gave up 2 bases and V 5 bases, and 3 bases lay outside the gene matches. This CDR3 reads CASSKTGPYEQYF. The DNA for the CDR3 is TGTGCCAGCAGTAAGACAGGGCCCTACGAGCAGTACTTC.

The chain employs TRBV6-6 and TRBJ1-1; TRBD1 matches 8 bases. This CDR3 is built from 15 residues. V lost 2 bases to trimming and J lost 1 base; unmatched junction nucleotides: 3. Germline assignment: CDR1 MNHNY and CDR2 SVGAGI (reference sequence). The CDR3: CASSYGQGANTEAFF. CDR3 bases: TGTGCCAGCAGTTACGGGCAGGGGGCGAACACTGAAGCTTTCTTT.

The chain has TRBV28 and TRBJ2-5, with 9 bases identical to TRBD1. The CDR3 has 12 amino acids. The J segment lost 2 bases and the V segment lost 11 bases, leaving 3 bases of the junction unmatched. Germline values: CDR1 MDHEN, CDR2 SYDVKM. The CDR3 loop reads CAGGQGQETQYF. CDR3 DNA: TGTGCCGGAGGACAGGGGCAAGAGACCCAGTACTTC.

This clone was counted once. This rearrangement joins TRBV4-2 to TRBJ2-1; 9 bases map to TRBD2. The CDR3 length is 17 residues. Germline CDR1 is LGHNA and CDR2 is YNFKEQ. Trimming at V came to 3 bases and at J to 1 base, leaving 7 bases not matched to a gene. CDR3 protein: CASSQRRAGGSYNEQFF. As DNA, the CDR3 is TGTGCCAGCAGCCAGAGGCGAGCGGGAGGATCCTACAATGAGCAGTTCTTC.

CDR3 amino acids: CASSPTGYNSPLHF. CDR3 sequence (DNA): TGTGCCAGCAGCCCGACAGGGTATAATTCACCCCTCCACTTT. The genes are TRBV25-1 and TRBJ1-6, with 7 bases aligning to TRBD1. The CDR3 spans 14 residues. V lost 6 bases to trimming and J lost 4 bases; unmatched junction nucleotides: 3. From germline, CDR1 is MGHDK and CDR2 SYGVNS.